Detailed here is one T cell receptor (beta chain). Germline V gene lookup returns CDR1 MNHEY and CDR2 SMNVEV (reference sequence). This CDR3 has 14 amino acids. V gave up 5 bases and J gave up 2 bases, with 13 bases separating them. Deep was the level used in running the assay. The repertoire was sequenced with immunoSEQ multiplex PCR; TCRdb's copy has only in-frame clones and lacks some. The sample carries about 520,000 clones, roughly 95% recorded once. This entry belongs to a study of shared clonotypes between healthy human individuals. At the level of the study: For every donor, three CD4 naive, three CD4 memory, two CD8 naive and one CD8 memory plates were used.

Sequencing was carried out using naive CD4+ T cells sorted from blood. Subset noted: CD45RA+ positively selected. This TCR derives from a woman in her thirties in good health. The chain uses TRBV27 and TRBJ2-7; the D gene is possibly TRBD1 (6 bases). CDR3 in DNA: TGTGCCAGCAGTGCATCGACAGGCCCCTACGAGCAGTACTTC. This translates into CASSASTGPYEQYF.